This is a list of T cell receptor beta chains from one sample in a study of OX40 agonist ivuxolimab in advanced cancers. TCRdb keeps only in-frame clones here, not all; method: immunoSEQ multiplex PCR. This sample has 60,000 to 70,000 clones; roughly 80% occur once, and the top ten carry approximately 1.2%. Sequencing was performed on CD4+ or CD8+ T cells sorted from blood, taken in a trial of the OX40 agonist ivuxolimab. The receptors were gathered from an adult with an advanced solid tumor such as melanoma, head and neck, liver or kidney cancer. CDR3s include the opening cysteine and the closing phenylalanine or tryptophan. The D gene is left open where the match is weak. Only some rows state a clone size, as once, few, many or a class for expanded clones.

V: TRBV2; D: NA; J: TRBJ2-2; size: NA; length: 15; DNA: TGTGCCAGCAGTACTTACGGGGGGCGGACCGGGGAGCTGTTTTTT; CDR3: CASSTYGGRTGELFF
V: TRBV5-6; D: NA; J: TRBJ2-1; size: NA; length: 13; DNA: TGTGCCAGCAGCTTGGTCGGGGCTGGTGAGCAGTTCTTC; CDR3: CASSLVGAGEQFF
V: TRBV7-9; D: NA; J: TRBJ1-1; size: few; length: 17; DNA: TGTGCCAGCAGCCCTAGGGGTCTGGCGGGTCGGGGCACTGAAGCTTTCTTT; CDR3: CASSPRGLAGRGTEAFF
V: TRBV6-1; D: TRBD2; J: TRBJ2-5; size: NA; length: 14; DNA: TGTGCCAGCAGTGAAGCGTCGGGGGGGGAGACCCAGTACTTC; CDR3: CASSEASGGETQYF
V: TRBV6-1; D: TRBD1; J: TRBJ1-5; size: NA; length: 15; DNA: TGTGCCAGCCAGAAGCGGCAGGGGGCTGTCCAGCCCCAGCATTTT; CDR3: CASQKRQGAVQPQHF
V: TRBV2; D: NA; J: TRBJ1-6; size: NA; length: 15; DNA: TGTGCCAGCAGTGAAGCGGAGGGGTCTAATTCACCCCTCCACTTT; CDR3: CASSEAEGSNSPLHF
V: TRBV19; D: NA; J: TRBJ1-1; size: NA; length: 13; DNA: TGTGCCAGTAGTAGAATTAAGAACACTGAAGCTTTCTTT; CDR3: CASSRIKNTEAFF
V: TRBV7-2; D: TRBD1; J: TRBJ1-5; size: NA; length: 15; DNA: TGTGCCAGCAGCTTAACCAGGGGGCAGGGTCAGCCCCAGCATTTT; CDR3: CASSLTRGQGQPQHF
V: TRBV13; D: NA; J: TRBJ2-7; size: NA; length: 13; DNA: TGTGCCAGCAGCTTAGTAGCCCTACAGGGCTTAAGTTTC; CDR3: CASSLVALQGLSF
V: TRBV29-1; D: TRBD1; J: TRBJ2-3; size: NA; length: 15; DNA: TGCAGCGTCTCAGGGACAGGGGGCGGCACAGATACGCAGTATTTT; CDR3: CSVSGTGGGTDTQYF
V: TRBV5-6; D: TRBD1; J: TRBJ2-2; size: NA; length: 17; DNA: TGTGCCAGCAGCTATTCTCGGGACAGGGGGCATAGCGGGGAGCTGTTTTTT; CDR3: CASSYSRDRGHSGELFF